This T cell receptor beta chain was sequenced during a study of cytomegalovirus exposure and HLA in healthy donors listed by TCRdb under 2017. At the level of the whole study: A later analysis indicated that the roughly 120 validation repertoires were generated on the platform also employed for the 720 or so repertoires of the first cohort. To predict cytomegalovirus infection status, the study combined high-throughput TCR immunosequencing, statistical association of individual TCRs with disease status, and machine learning. The aim of the study was to test whether cataloging public T cell receptors could identify signatures of past pathogen exposure. A separate validation cohort of 100 to 150 different subjects was used in addition to the approximately 700-subject first cohort.

Results and caveats for the whole study, not just this receptor: The classifier was reported to diagnose cytomegalovirus status with high specificity and sensitivity in both the original and validation cohorts. The authors suggested that the approach could potentially be generalized to other disease states and immunological phenotypes. Across donors, most TCR sequences were observed very rarely, whereas some public TCRs were present in many individuals. All 120 or so repertoires were used to score co-occurrence in the validation cohort in a later analysis, because that analysis had no HLA typing for the cohort. Three of the identified cytomegalovirus-associated TCR beta chains were confirmed in vitro to be specific for cytomegalovirus antigens. Of the cluster scores, 85% to 95% were above 0 in a later analysis, which found that TCRs clustered in the first cohort also tended to co-occur in the approximately 120 validation repertoires. A total of around 150 TCR beta chains were listed by the study as associated with cytomegalovirus.

Separate from the approximately 700-subject first cohort, the validation cohort of 120 subjects was the group to which the donors belonged. As concerns this clone: Its antigen is unknown. No much larger clone is present one base from it, and per-base qualities are unavailable.

As encoded in the germline V gene, CDR1 is ENHRY while CDR2 is SYGVKD. Clipping removes 7 bases from V and 7 bases from J, with 3 as the unmatched junction base count. The CDR3, from cysteine to phenylalanine, totals 13 residues. The entry retains the CDR3 DNA only, 39 bases that are in frame from base 1. The method behind the library was the immunoSEQ multiplex PCR assay. On the authors' methods: A statistical classification framework was developed to diagnose cytomegalovirus status using the catalog of TCR beta chain sequences. Here the immuneACCESS table is served through TCRdb, limited to in-frame sequences with V and J called. Missing clones are a known gap in these copies; in checked studies unresolved V genes cover under half, and the rest lacks a known reason. From that table come the V and J calls and clone size; the DNA was used to work out D and trimming. The sample includes about 250,000 clones, with about 90% observed a single time. Around 12% of the sample is held by the ten biggest clonotypes.

Material: PBMCs. This sequence was found in a man aged 18 to 29 in good health and CMV-seropositive. The rearranged chain carries TRBV10-3 and TRBJ2-1; 11 central bases correspond to TRBD2. The CDR3 amino acid sequence is: CAITRTSGNEQFF. The nucleotide sequence reads TGTGCCATCACTAGGACTAGCGGGAATGAGCAGTTCTTC.